A single sample is the source of the 16 T cell receptor beta chains below, sequenced in a study of shared clonotypes between healthy human individuals. Measured with immunoSEQ multiplex PCR; TCRdb has only the in-frame clones, and not every one. The sample holds 950,000 to 1,100,000 clones, 65% to 80% seen once. The sequenced sample was memory CD4+ T cells sorted from blood. Subset defined: CD45RA-negative fraction. The receptor source for this set is a man aged 18 to 35 in good health.

The chain joins TRBV27 to TRBJ2-3; 7 nucleotides agree with TRBD1. With V trimmed by 5 bases and J by 6 bases, 5 bases remained unmatched. CDR1 and CDR2 (germline): MNHEY, SMNVEV (reference sequence). This CDR3 comprises 13 residues. The CDR3 loop is CASSPTGSDTQYF. As DNA, the CDR3 is TGTGCCAGCAGTCCGACAGGGTCGGATACGCAGTATTTT.

There are a few counts of this clone. The genes are TRBV9 and TRBJ2-7, with TRBD1 matching 7 bases. Germline V gene lookup returns CDR1 SGDLS and CDR2 YYNGEE. The CDR3 is made up of 15 amino acids. After removal of 4 bases from V and 5 bases from J, the junction contained 12 bases not matched to a gene. The CDR3: CASSQGTEPLHEQYF. In nucleotides, the CDR3 is TGTGCCAGCAGCCAGGGGACAGAGCCCCTCCACGAGCAGTACTTC.

With regard to this clone: A much larger clone differs by one base, so this may be a read error. V usage is TRBV4-1 and J usage is TRBJ2-1; D is perhaps TRBD2 (6 bases). The ends were cut back, 1 base at V and 3 bases at J, with 16 bases in the middle. Germline V gene sequence: CDR1 MGHRA, CDR2 YSYEKL. The length of the CDR3 is 17 residues. CDR3 coding DNA: TGCGCCAGCAGCCAAGCTGGGACTGGCGGAAACTACAATGAGCAGTTCTTC. Its protein product is CASSQAGTGGNYNEQFF.

The V gene is TRBV7-6, the J gene TRBJ2-5; the D is unclear. V was cut by 4 bases and J by 4 bases, with 10 bases left in between. This CDR3 comprises 13 residues. In germline, CDR1 is SGHVS, CDR2 FNYEAQ. DNA of the CDR3: TGTGCCAGCAGCTCCGGACCAAGAGAGACCCAGTACTTC. This codes for CASSSGPRETQYF.

The rearrangement links TRBV4-3 to TRBJ2-1; TRBD2 matches 7 bases. CDR1 and CDR2 from the germline V gene are LGHNA and YSLEER. The V and J ends lost 5 bases and 3 bases, in that order; junction bases with no gene match: 10. The CDR3 has 16 amino acids. This CDR3 reads CASSTAPGGIYNEQFF. The CDR3 DNA sequence: TGCGCCAGCAGCACCGCTCCGGGGGGTATCTACAATGAGCAGTTCTTC.

The chain combines TRBV19 with TRBJ2-2, with unresolved D. The CDR3 extends over 14 amino acids. Trimming pared 4 bases from V and 4 bases from J, leaving 10 bases between. CDR1 is LNHDA, CDR2 SQIVND, per germline (reference sequence). CDR3 amino acids: CASSTSSATGELFF. The CDR3 coding sequence is TGTGCCAGTAGTACCTCCAGTGCCACCGGGGAGCTGTTTTTT.

The genes are TRBV28 and TRBJ1-6; no reliable D call. The CDR3 length is 16 residues. V gave up 3 bases and J gave up 6 bases, with 15 bases separating them. The germline CDR1 and CDR2 sequences are MDHEN and SYDVKM. In DNA, the CDR3 is TGTGCCAGCAGTTTGGAGACTTTAGGGCGTAATTCACCCCTCCACTTT. This gives the protein CASSLETLGRNSPLHF.

This sequence joins TRBV6-4 and TRBJ1-3; no clear D. The CDR3 is 16 residues long. V shed 0 bases and J shed 0 bases, with 9 bases lying between them. Germline V CDR1 and CDR2: MRHNA, SNTAGT. The CDR3 nucleotides read TGTGCCAGCAGTGACTCGAAACCTTCCTCTGGAAACACCATATATTTT. This encodes CASSDSKPSSGNTIYF.

This clone was seen more than once but under ten times. The chain couples TRBV6-1 to TRBJ2-7, with TRBD1 matching over 9 bases. V was pared by 7 bases and J by 5 bases, with 9 bases of the junction left unmatched. The CDR3 runs to 14 residues. Germline loops: CDR1 MNHNS, CDR2 SASEGT. The CDR3 DNA is TGTGCCAGCACGGGGACAGGGACGAAGAACGAGCAGTACTTC. Its translation is CASTGTGTKNEQYF.

The gene calls are TRBV29-1 and TRBJ1-2, with unresolved D. The germline V gene encodes CDR1 SQVTM and CDR2 ANQGSEA. The CDR3 contains 12 residues. V was trimmed by 4 bases and J by 4 bases, leaving 10 bases between them. CDR3 in DNA: TGCAGCGTTGTAGGTGGGCCCTATGGCTACACCTTC. Encoded protein: CSVVGGPYGYTF. Looking up the rest from reference TRBV29-1 and TRBJ1-2 gives the full variable domain: SAVISQKPSRDICQRGTSLTIQCQVDSQVTMMFWYRQQPGQSLTLIATANQGSEATYESGFVIDKFPISRPNLTFSTLTVSNMSPEDSSIYLCSVVGGPYGYTFGSGTRLTVV.

V and J are TRBV7-8 and TRBJ2-6, with D perhaps matching TRBD1 or TRBD2 (5 bases each). The germline gives CDR1 SGHVS, CDR2 FQNEAQ. The CDR3 runs to 17 residues. The V end lost 5 bases, the J end lost 0 bases, and 14 bases lay between the germline ends. CDR3 DNA sequence: TGTGCCAGCAGCCCAGGGACCTTTGTCTCTGGGGCCAACGTCCTGACTTTC. Translated: CASSPGTFVSGANVLTF. Full variable domain (missing parts from reference TRBV7-8 and TRBJ2-6): GAGVSQSPRYKVAKRGQDVALRCDPISGHVSLFWYQQALGQGPEFLTYFQNEAQLDKSGLPSDRFFAERPEGSVSTLKIQRTQQEDSAVYLCASSPGTFVSGANVLTFGAGSRLTVL.

Worth noting for this clone: Other DNA variants within this sample encode the same CDR3. This chain links TRBV5-6 with TRBJ1-2; D gene unclear. Germline CDR1 and CDR2: SGHDT and YYEEEE. This CDR3 contains 14 residues. V lost 3 bases to trimming and J lost 0 bases, with 9 bases between them. CDR3 residues: CASSWGRANYGYTF. The CDR3 DNA reads as TGTGCCAGCAGCTGGGGAAGAGCTAACTATGGCTACACCTTC.

The chain links TRBV6-1 to TRBJ2-1, with 7 bases that match TRBD2. V lost 8 bases and J lost 3; bases outside the gene matches: 4. The germline V gene encodes CDR1 MNHNS and CDR2 SASEGT. This CDR3 comprises 13 residues. CDR3 amino acids: CASGEGFYNEQFF. The CDR3 DNA reads as TGTGCCAGCGGGGAGGGCTTCTACAATGAGCAGTTCTTC.

As regards this clone: Other DNA variants within this sample encode the same CDR3. The chain couples TRBV19 to TRBJ1-6; D uncertain. This CDR3 spans 14 amino acids. The V and J ends lost 3 bases and 4 bases respectively, with 7 bases between them. Germline values: CDR1 LNHDA, CDR2 SQIVND (reference sequence). The DNA for the CDR3 is TGTGCCAGTAGTATTGCCGGATATAATTCACCCCTCCACTTT. This sequence encodes CASSIAGYNSPLHF.

The DNA of the CDR3 is TGCGCCAGCAGCTTAGGGGTCTTGAGAACCGGGGAGCTGTTTTTT. It specifies CASSLGVLRTGELFF. The V call is TRBV5-1, the J call TRBJ2-2; maybe TRBD1 (5 bases). The V gene lost 2 bases and the J gene lost 5 bases, with 13 bases spanning the gap. The CDR3 totals 15 residues. Germline V gene lookup returns CDR1 SGHRS and CDR2 YFSETQ.

This clone showed up just a few times. J is TRBJ2-5 and V is TRBV19; TRBD1 matches 7 bases. With 5 bases clipped from V and 6 bases from J, the junction kept 12 bases outside the gene matches. CDR1 LNHDA and CDR2 SQIVND come from the germline V gene (reference sequence). The length of the CDR3 is 15 residues. CDR3 region: CASSPRQGSVKTQYF. The DNA for the CDR3 is TGTGCCAGTAGTCCAAGACAGGGTTCTGTAAAGACCCAGTACTTC.